This entry lists 12 T cell receptor beta chains sequenced from one sample in a study of blood T cell repertoires in COVID-19. Produced via immunoSEQ multiplex PCR; TCRdb's table is partial and in-frame only. The table lists 150,000 or so clones, 85% to 90% of them singletons. Sequencing used peripheral blood. The receptor source for this set is a man aged 18 to 30 with COVID-19, enrolled during active disease.

The sample holds a few counts of this clone. This chain links TRBV6-5 with TRBJ1-1; D gene unclear. Germline V lookup: CDR1 MNHEY, CDR2 SVGAGI. Trimming stripped 7 bases from V and 4 bases from J, with 10 bases between. This CDR3 has 12 residues. The CDR3 nucleotides are TGTGCCAGCACCCATGGGCCCACTGAAGCTTTCTTT. Protein product: CASTHGPTEAFF.

The V call is TRBV11-3, the J call TRBJ2-1; 8 bases match TRBD1. CDR1 is SGHNT and CDR2 is YENEEA in the germline V gene. V lost 5 bases, J lost 8 bases, and 5 bases stayed unmatched. CDR3 length: 13 residues. This CDR3 reads CASSRDRGYEQFF. The CDR3 DNA sequence: TGTGCCAGCAGCCGTGACAGGGGATATGAGCAGTTCTTC.

The CDR3, as DNA: TGTGCCAGCAGCGCGCTGGGCCCGGGGTCCGCCGGGGAGCTGTTTTTT. It is translated as CASSALGPGSAGELFF. The genes are TRBV2 and TRBJ2-2, with D possibly TRBD2 on 5 matching bases. Germline loops: CDR1 SNHLY, CDR2 FYNNEI. Trimming pared 6 bases from V and 6 bases from J, leaving 20 bases between. The CDR3 is 16 amino acids.

This clone was detected only a few times. The chain couples TRBV7-9 to TRBJ1-2, with a tentative D call TRBD1 (5 bases). The germline V gene encodes CDR1 SEHNR and CDR2 FQNEAQ (reference sequence). The V gene lost 5 bases and the J gene lost 3 bases, with 13 bases spanning the gap. This CDR3 comprises 14 residues. Written as DNA, the CDR3 is TGTGCCAGCAGCCCCGCCAGGGATGACTATGGCTACACCTTC. This sequence encodes CASSPARDDYGYTF. The variable domain in full, completed from reference TRBV7-9 and TRBJ1-2, reads DTGVSQNPRHKITKRGQNVTFRCDPISEHNRLYWYRQTLGQGPEFLTYFQNEAQLEKSRLLSDRFSAERPKGSFSTLEIQRTEQGDSAMYLCASSPARDDYGYTFGSGTRLTVV.

The chain combines TRBV2 with TRBJ1-3; D is possibly TRBD1 (6 bases). V dropped 4 bases and J dropped 3 bases, with 10 bases sitting between them. Per the germline V gene, CDR1 is SNHLY and CDR2 is FYNNEI. The CDR3 sequence is 14 residues long. In DNA form, the CDR3 reads TGTGCCAGCAGTGTCAACAGGGATGGAAACACCATATATTTT. This sequence encodes CASSVNRDGNTIYF.

This clone was counted between two and nine times. The genes are TRBV7-9 and TRBJ2-7; D gene uncertain. Per germline, CDR1 SEHNR and CDR2 FQNEAQ (reference sequence). CDR3 length: 12 residues. Trimming shortened V by 5 bases and J by 4 bases, and 9 bases separated the two germline ends. This chain's CDR3 is CASSPERYEQYF. CDR3 in DNA: TGTGCCAGCAGCCCTGAGAGGTACGAGCAGTACTTC.

CDR3 bases: TGTGCCAGCAGTTATCAACCAGGGGGCGCGGGCACTGAAGCTTTCTTT. Protein: CASSYQPGGAGTEAFF. The chain carries TRBV6-5 and TRBJ1-1, with 8 bases that match TRBD1. The CDR3 runs 16 residues. Germline V gene lookup returns CDR1 MNHEY and CDR2 SVGAGI. V shed 3 bases and J 4 bases; nucleotides not matched to a gene: 10.

This clone has more than one count but fewer than ten. The gene calls are TRBV18 and TRBJ1-2; a weak D match, TRBD1 (6 bases). Trimming shortened V by 3 bases and J by 6 bases, and 14 bases separated the two germline ends. In germline, CDR1 is KGHSH, CDR2 LQKENI. The CDR3 loop spans 14 amino acids. CDR3 in DNA: TGTGCCAGCTCACCGGGTACAGGGATGGATGGCTACACCTTC. Translating it yields CASSPGTGMDGYTF.

The gene calls are TRBV7-9 and TRBJ2-6; perhaps TRBD2 as D (5 bases). The CDR3 runs 16 residues. CDR1 and CDR2 from the germline V gene are SEHNR and FQNEAQ (reference sequence). V was clipped by 5 bases and J by 4 bases, with 15 bases between them. In DNA, the CDR3 is TGTGCCAGCAGCGTCGGACTGAGTAGAGGGGCCAACGTCCTGACTTTC. Amino acid sequence: CASSVGLSRGANVLTF. The variable domain in full, completed from reference TRBV7-9 and TRBJ2-6, reads DTGVSQNPRHKITKRGQNVTFRCDPISEHNRLYWYRQTLGQGPEFLTYFQNEAQLEKSRLLSDRFSAERPKGSFSTLEIQRTEQGDSAMYLCASSVGLSRGANVLTFGAGSRLTVL.

V and J are TRBV27 and TRBJ1-5; maybe TRBD1 (6 bases). Germline CDR1 is MNHEY and CDR2 is SMNVEV (reference sequence). The CDR3 is 15 residues long. Between the trimmed V and J ends, which lost 5 bases and 2 bases, there was a span of 13 bases. CDR3 loop: CASSVYRDGNQPQHF. Written as DNA, the CDR3 is TGTGCCAGCAGTGTCTACAGGGACGGCAATCAGCCCCAGCATTTT.

The chain couples TRBV23-1 to TRBJ1-2; D is possibly TRBD1 (5 bases). TRBV23-1 is flagged as an ORF with uncertain function. The CDR3 runs 14 residues. With 8 bases removed from V and 0 bases from J, the gap between germline ends came to 13 bases. CDR3 nucleotide sequence: TGCGCCAGCGGCCGTCGGGGGGCTAACTATGGCTACACCTTC. This gives the protein CASGRRGANYGYTF.

This chain connects TRBV2 to TRBJ2-7; D remains unclear. Trimming cost V 7 bases and J 5 bases, with 9 bases left between them. Per germline, CDR1 SNHLY and CDR2 FYNNEI. This CDR3 has 11 amino acids. DNA of the CDR3: TGTGCCAGCACCCTGAGGAACGAGCAGTACTTC. Encoded protein: CASTLRNEQYF.